This T cell receptor (beta chain) derives from a study of shared clonotypes between healthy human individuals. Produced via immunoSEQ multiplex PCR; TCRdb's table is partial and in-frame only. The sample lists 800,000 to 950,000 clones, about 96% occurring once. Trimming took 6 bases from V and 3 from J, leaving 12 bases between them. Germline loops: CDR1 MDHEN, CDR2 SYDVKM. The CDR3 has 13 residues. Study conclusions and caveats: When naive CD4 clonotypes were compared across several donors, around 5% were shared.

Turning to this clone: The target antigen is unknown.

Naive CD8 populations comprised CD45RO-negative cells positively selected for CCR7, excluding terminally differentiated effector memory CD45RA+ cells. Specimen: naive CD8+ T cells sorted from blood. The sequence came from a man aged 25-40 years in good health. The J gene is TRBJ2-7, the V gene TRBV28; D possibly corresponds to TRBD1 (5 bases). CDR3 in amino acids: CASRPGKGYEQYF. In DNA, the CDR3 is TGTGCCAGCAGACCAGGGAAGGGCTACGAGCAGTACTTC. The full variable domain, in which reference TRBV28 and TRBJ2-7 provide the parts outside the CDR3, is DVKVTQSSRYLVKRTGEKVFLECVQDMDHENMFWYRQDPGLGLRLIYFSYDVKMKEKGDIPEGYSVSREKKERFSLILESASTNQTSMYLCASRPGKGYEQYFGPGTRLTVT.